This T cell receptor beta chain derives from a study of T cell repertoires in MIS-A myocarditis. Some clones are missing from TCRdb's copy, which holds only in-frame ones; the method was immunoSEQ multiplex PCR. The sample yields about 11,000 clones, 83% seen once. The TCR originated in a man aged 18 to 29 with fulminant myocarditis from multisystem inflammatory syndrome in adults (MIS-A) after COVID-19. Sequences were obtained from right ventricle heart tissue obtained at autopsy.

This CDR3 reads CASSAGDSYEQYF. DNA for the CDR3: TGTGCCAGCAGCGCCGGGGACAGCTACGAGCAGTACTTC. The chain couples TRBV7-9 to TRBJ2-7, with 7 nucleotides matching TRBD1. The length of the CDR3 is 13 residues. Germline lookup yields CDR1 SEHNR and CDR2 FQNEAQ (reference sequence). The junction had 4 bases not matched to a gene; V was cut back by 5 bases and J by 3 bases. The whole variable domain, filled in from reference TRBV7-9 and TRBJ2-7, reads DTGVSQNPRHKITKRGQNVTFRCDPISEHNRLYWYRQTLGQGPEFLTYFQNEAQLEKSRLLSDRFSAERPKGSFSTLEIQRTEQGDSAMYLCASSAGDSYEQYFGPGTRLTVT.